This TCR beta chain was found in a study of T cells in Graves' hyperthyroidism and ophthalmopathy. What was amplified from RNA transcripts were TCR beta CDR3 regions. The HTBI primer set drove a first-round RT-PCR of the TCR CDR3. TCRdb ran MiXCR on the multiplex PCR reads and lists one entry per CDR3 protein. The repertoire holds some 600,000 distinct CDR3 sequences, with approximately 15% as singletons. Germline trimming cut 11 bases from V and 8 bases from J; bases unmatched to any gene: 14. Germline V gene sequence: CDR1 MNHEY, CDR2 SVGEGT. There are 14 residues in the CDR3. This clonotype was observed many times.

The chain carries TRBV6-2 or TRBV6-3 and TRBJ2-1, with 8 bases identical to TRBD2. The source is a woman under 40 with Graves' hyperthyroidism that later progressed to Graves' ophthalmopathy. Specimen: blood. CDR3 residues: CAGKSGSTRDEQFF. The CDR3, as DNA: TGTGCCGGCAAAAGCGGGAGTACCCGGGATGAGCAGTTCTTC.